Listed below are T cell receptor beta chains from one sample, sequenced in a study of PD-1 blockade in classical Hodgkin lymphoma. Profiling relied on immunoSEQ multiplex PCR, and the TCRdb table lists in-frame clones only, not all of them. The sample yields approximately 60,000 clones, 90% seen once. Source: peripheral blood mononuclear cells (PBMCs), taken at baseline. The receptors come from a human donor with classical Hodgkin lymphoma. CDR3s include the opening cysteine and the closing phenylalanine or tryptophan. The D gene is left open where the match is weak.

D,V,J,CDR3,DNA
.,TRBV7-9,TRBJ2-7,CASSLVGRAYEQYF,TGTGCCAGCAGCTTAGTCGGCCGGGCCTACGAGCAGTACTTC
.,TRBV4-1,TRBJ2-6,CASSQMTGVLNVLTF,TGCGCCAGCAGCCAGATGACCGGGGTTCTTAACGTCCTGACTTTC
.,TRBV4-1,TRBJ2-7,CASSQDHPGWFARESTYEQYF,TGCGCCAGCAGCCAAGATCACCCCGGATGGTTCGCCCGGGAAAGCACCTACGAGCAGTACTTC
.,TRBV19,TRBJ2-1,CASSVGARNEQFF,TGTGCCAGTAGCGTGGGGGCACGCAATGAGCAGTTCTTC
.,TRBV5-5,TRBJ2-7,CASTSPRGEASYEQYF,TGTGCCAGCACCTCTCCCCGTGGGGAGGCCTCCTACGAGCAGTACTTC
.,TRBV5-1,TRBJ1-3,CASRLDPSSGNTIYF,TGCGCCAGCAGGCTGGACCCTTCCTCTGGAAACACCATATATTTT
.,TRBV11-2,TRBJ2-7,CASSLLEYEQYF,TGTGCCAGCAGCTTACTGGAGTACGAGCAGTACTTC
.,TRBV6-4,TRBJ2-1,CASSVRTGAPEQFF,TGTGCCAGCAGTGTTCGGACGGGAGCCCCTGAGCAGTTCTTC
TRBD2,TRBV7-3,TRBJ2-7,CASSLGTSNEQYF,TGTGCCAGCAGCTTGGGGACTAGCAACGAGCAGTACTTC
.,TRBV28,TRBJ2-3,CASSFWLDGREADTQYF,TGTGCCAGCAGTTTTTGGCTCGACGGGAGAGAGGCAGATACGCAGTATTTT
.,TRBV6-5,TRBJ1-1,CASSDGLNTEAFF,TGTGCCAGCAGTGATGGGTTGAACACTGAAGCTTTCTTT
TRBD1,TRBV5-7,TRBJ1-4,CASPTGAYEKLFF,TGTGCCAGCCCGACAGGGGCTTATGAAAAACTGTTTTTT
.,TRBV2,TRBJ2-6,CASSDPRFSGANVLTF,TGTGCCAGCAGTGACCCCAGATTCTCTGGGGCCAACGTCCTGACTTTC
TRBD1,TRBV6-1,TRBJ2-1,CASSVSGGYEQFF,TGTGCCAGCAGCGTATCAGGGGGCTATGAGCAGTTCTTC
TRBD1,TRBV7-9,TRBJ1-3,CASSFNHQTGVGNTIYF,TGTGCCAGCAGCTTCAACCACCAAACAGGGGTGGGAAACACCATATATTTT
.,TRBV7-2,TRBJ2-3,CASSFTDTQYF,TGTGCCAGCAGCTTCACAGATACGCAGTATTTT
.,TRBV7-8,TRBJ2-3,CASSNRYTQYF,TGTGCCAGCAGCAACAGGTATACGCAGTATTTT
.,TRBV5-1,TRBJ2-7,CASSFASHYEQYF,TGCGCCAGCAGCTTCGCGAGCCACTACGAGCAGTACTTC
.,TRBV28,TRBJ2-3,CASSFAWGGVTDTQYF,TGTGCCAGCAGTTTTGCCTGGGGGGGCGTGACAGATACGCAGTATTTT
.,TRBV28,TRBJ1-5,CASSLYGPGRSNQPQHF,TGTGCCAGCAGTTTATATGGACCAGGGAGAAGCAATCAGCCCCAGCATTTT
TRBD2,TRBV7-2,TRBJ2-7,CASSPGTSYYEQYF,TGTGCCAGCAGCCCCGGGACTAGCTACTACGAGCAGTACTTC
.,TRBV6-6,TRBJ1-4,CASSFTATNEKLFF,TGTGCCAGCAGTTTCACGGCAACTAATGAAAAACTGTTTTTT
TRBD2,TRBV29-1,TRBJ2-1,CSVNRGSYNEQFF,TGCAGCGTCAACCGCGGGAGTTACAATGAGCAGTTCTTC